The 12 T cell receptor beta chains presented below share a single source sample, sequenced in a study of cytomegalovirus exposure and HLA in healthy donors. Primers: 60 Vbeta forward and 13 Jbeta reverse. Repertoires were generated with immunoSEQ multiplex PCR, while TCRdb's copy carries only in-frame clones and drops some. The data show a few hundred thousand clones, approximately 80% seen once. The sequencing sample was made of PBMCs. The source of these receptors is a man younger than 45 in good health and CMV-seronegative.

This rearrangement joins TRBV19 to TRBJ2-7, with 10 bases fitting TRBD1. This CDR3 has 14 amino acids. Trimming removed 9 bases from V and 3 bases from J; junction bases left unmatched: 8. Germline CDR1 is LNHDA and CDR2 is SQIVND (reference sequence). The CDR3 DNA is TGTGCCAGCCGAGCCGGGACAGGGGACTACGAGCAGTACTTC. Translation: CASRAGTGDYEQYF. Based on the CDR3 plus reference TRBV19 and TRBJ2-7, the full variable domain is DGGITQSPKYLFRKEGQNVTLSCEQNLNHDAMYWYRQDPGQGLRLIYYSQIVNDFQKGDIAEGYSVSREKKESFPLTVTSAQKNPTAFYLCASRAGTGDYEQYFGPGTRLTVT.

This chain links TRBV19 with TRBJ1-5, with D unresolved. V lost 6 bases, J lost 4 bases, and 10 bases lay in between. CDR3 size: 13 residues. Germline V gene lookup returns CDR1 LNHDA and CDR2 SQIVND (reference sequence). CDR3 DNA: TGTGCCAGTAGCCCCCTCTTTAATCAGCCCCAGCATTTT. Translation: CASSPLFNQPQHF.

The CDR3 nucleotides read TGTGCCAGCAGCTTAGGAAAGACAGGGGTTAATTCACCCCTCCACTTT. This encodes CASSLGKTGVNSPLHF. The rearrangement uses TRBV7-9 and TRBJ1-6; 8 nucleotides match TRBD1. J was trimmed by 6 bases and V by 1 base; bases with no gene match: 5. CDR1 and CDR2 (germline): SEHNR, FQNEAQ (reference sequence). The CDR3 is 16 amino acids.

The CDR3 DNA is TGTGCCAGCAGAACAGGGGGCCGAGGAGATACGCAGTATTTT. Translated, it gives CASRTGGRGDTQYF. The chain joins TRBV5-4 to TRBJ2-3; 9 positions agree with TRBD1. Germline CDR1 reads SGHNT; CDR2 reads YYREEE (reference sequence). The CDR3 covers 14 residues. V lost 5 bases, J lost 5 bases, and 6 bases stayed unmatched.

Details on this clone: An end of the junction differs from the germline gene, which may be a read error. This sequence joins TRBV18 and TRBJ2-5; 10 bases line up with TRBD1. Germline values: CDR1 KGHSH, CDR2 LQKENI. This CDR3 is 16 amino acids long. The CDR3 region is CASSPTGTGVQEAQYF. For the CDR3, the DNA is TGTGCCAGCTCACCTACCGGGACAGGGGTCCAAGAGGCCCAGTACTTC.

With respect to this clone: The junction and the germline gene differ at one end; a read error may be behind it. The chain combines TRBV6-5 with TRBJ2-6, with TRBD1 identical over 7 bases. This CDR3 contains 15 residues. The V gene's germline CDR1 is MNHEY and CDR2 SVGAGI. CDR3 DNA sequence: TGTGCCAGCAGCCGCGACAGGGCTGGGGCCAGCGTCCTGACTTTC. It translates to CASSRDRAGASVLTF.

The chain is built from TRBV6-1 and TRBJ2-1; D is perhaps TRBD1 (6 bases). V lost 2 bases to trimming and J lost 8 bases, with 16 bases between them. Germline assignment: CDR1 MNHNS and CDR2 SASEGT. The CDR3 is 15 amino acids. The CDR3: CASSEPRGPGYEQFF. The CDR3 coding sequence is TGTGCCAGCAGTGAACCCAGGGGTCCAGGTTATGAGCAGTTCTTC.

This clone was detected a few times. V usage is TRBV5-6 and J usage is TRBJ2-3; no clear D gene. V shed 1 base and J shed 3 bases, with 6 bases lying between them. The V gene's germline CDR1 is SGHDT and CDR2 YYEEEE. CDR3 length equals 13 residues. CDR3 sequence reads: CASSLRGTDTQYF. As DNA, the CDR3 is TGTGCCAGCAGCTTGCGAGGAACAGATACGCAGTATTTT.

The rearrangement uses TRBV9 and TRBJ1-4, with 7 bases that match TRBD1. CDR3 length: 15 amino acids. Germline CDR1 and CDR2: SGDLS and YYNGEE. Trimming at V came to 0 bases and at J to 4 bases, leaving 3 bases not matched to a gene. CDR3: CASSVGDSNNEKLFF. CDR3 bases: TGTGCCAGCAGCGTAGGGGACAGTAATAATGAAAAACTGTTTTTT.

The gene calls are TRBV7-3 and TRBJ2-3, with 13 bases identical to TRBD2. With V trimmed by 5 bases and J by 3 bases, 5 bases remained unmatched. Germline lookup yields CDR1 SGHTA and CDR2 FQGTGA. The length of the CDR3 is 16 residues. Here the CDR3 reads CASSLLAGGLTDTQYF. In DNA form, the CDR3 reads TGTGCCAGCAGCCTACTAGCGGGGGGGTTGACAGATACGCAGTATTTT.

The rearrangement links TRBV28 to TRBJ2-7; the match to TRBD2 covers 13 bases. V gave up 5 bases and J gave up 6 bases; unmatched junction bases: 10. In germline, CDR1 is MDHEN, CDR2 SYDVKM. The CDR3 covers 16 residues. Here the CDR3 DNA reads TGTGCCAGCAGTCCCGAGTTTGGACTAGCGGGGGCCGAGCAGTACTTC. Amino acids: CASSPEFGLAGAEQYF.

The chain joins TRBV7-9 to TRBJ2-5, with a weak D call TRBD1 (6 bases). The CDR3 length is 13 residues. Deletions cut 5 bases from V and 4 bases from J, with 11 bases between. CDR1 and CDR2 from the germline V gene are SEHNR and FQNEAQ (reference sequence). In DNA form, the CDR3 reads TGTGCCAGCAGCGCAGGGGTGGCAGAGACCCAGTACTTC. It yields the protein CASSAGVAETQYF.